These T cell receptor beta chains were read from a single sample in a study of cytomegalovirus exposure and HLA in healthy donors. Measured with immunoSEQ multiplex PCR; TCRdb has only the in-frame clones, and not every one. The data contain 250,000 to 400,000 clones, about 90% of them singletons. Sequences were obtained from PBMCs. These receptors all stem from a woman between 25 and 40 years old in good health and CMV-seropositive. The CDR3 runs from the conserved cysteine through the conserved F or W. The D gene is left open where the match is weak. Size values are once, few and many counts, or a class for expanded clones, and some rows have none.

>.|.|TRBV6-6|TRBJ2-7
TGTGCCACGAGAGGGGTTGACAACGAGCAGTACTTC
CATRGVDNEQYF
>.|.|TRBV7-9|TRBJ2-3
TGTGCCAGCAGCCTCCAGGGGCTATTTAGCACAGATACGCAGTATTTT
CASSLQGLFSTDTQYF
>TRBD2|.|TRBV6-5|TRBJ2-5
TGTGCCAGCAGACGTAGCGGGAGCGGTCTGGAGACCCAGTACTTC
CASRRSGSGLETQYF
>TRBD2|.|TRBV27|TRBJ2-7
TGTGCCAGCAGTTGGTCTAGCGGCCCCTACGAGCAGTACTTC
CASSWSSGPYEQYF
>.|.|TRBV5-8|TRBJ2-7
TGTGCCAGCAGCCTATACAGGACCTCCTACGAGCAGTACTTC
CASSLYRTSYEQYF
>.|.|TRBV4-2|TRBJ1-6
TGTGCCAGCAGCCAAGATCGTGGCGGTACCTTAACACCCCTCCACTTT
CASSQDRGGTLTPLHF
>.|.|TRBV19|TRBJ2-1
TGTGCCAGTAGTATCAGTCTTGGGGTCTACAATGAGCAGTTCTTC
CASSISLGVYNEQFF
>TRBD2|few|TRBV4-1|TRBJ2-7
TGCGCCAGCAGTCCACATAGGACTAGCGGGAGCTACGAGCAGTACTTC
CASSPHRTSGSYEQYF
>TRBD1|.|TRBV19|TRBJ2-1
TGTGCCAGTAGTATAGCACAGGGGCGCCTCAATGAGCAGTTCTTC
CASSIAQGRLNEQFF
>TRBD1|.|TRBV27|TRBJ1-4
TGTGCCAGCAGTCGGCGAACAGGGGAAGCAACTAATGAAAAACTGTTTTTT
CASSRRTGEATNEKLFF
>.|once|TRBV28|TRBJ2-3
TGTGCCAGCCAGCAGGGAAGGAGGGGGATAGGGACGCAGTATTTT
CASQQGRRGIGTQYF
>.|.|TRBV5-6|TRBJ1-1
TGTGCCAGCAGCTTGGGAGGGGACACTGAAGCTTTCTTT
CASSLGGDTEAFF
>.|.|TRBV5-1|TRBJ2-7
TGCGCCAGCAGCCCTCCGGACAGCTACGAGCAGTACTTC
CASSPPDSYEQYF
>.|.|TRBV28|TRBJ1-2
TGTGCCAGCAGTCCCACAGGGTCGTCCTATGGCTACACCTTC
CASSPTGSSYGYTF
>.|.|TRBV7-8|TRBJ2-3
TGTGCCAGCAGCCCCTTGATGGATACGCAGTATTTT
CASSPLMDTQYF
>TRBD2|.|TRBV9|TRBJ2-1
TGTGCCAGCAGCCTCTTTGGGGGGACTACCTACAATGAGCAGTTCTTC
CASSLFGGTTYNEQFF
>TRBD2|.|TRBV10-3|TRBJ2-7
TGTGCCATCAGTGCTAGCGGGATGTCCTACGAGCAGTACTTC
CAISASGMSYEQYF
>.|.|TRBV15|TRBJ1-2
TGTGCCACCAGCAGAGGGAAAACTATTAACTATGGCTACACCTTC
CATSRGKTINYGYTF
>.|.|TRBV6-6|TRBJ2-7
TGTGCCAGCAGTTACCCGTCCGACGAGCAGTACTTC
CASSYPSDEQYF
>.|.|TRBV28|TRBJ2-7
TGTGCCAGCAGTTCAGACAGTTCTACCTACGAGCAGTACTTC
CASSSDSSTYEQYF
>TRBD1|.|TRBV30|TRBJ1-4
TGTGCCTGGAGGACAGGGATCACAACTAATGAAAAACTGTTTTTT
CAWRTGITTNEKLFF
>TRBD1|.|TRBV30|TRBJ2-7
TGTGCCTGGACCCAACCCGGGACAGGGGCTCTGGACGAGCAGTACTTC
CAWTQPGTGALDEQYF
>.|.|TRBV4-2|TRBJ1-3
TGTGCCAGCAGCCAAGATGGGGGAAGTGGAAACACCATATATTTT
CASSQDGGSGNTIYF
>TRBD1|.|TRBV7-9|TRBJ2-7
TGTGCCAGCAGCCTCTTGACAGGGGGCGAGTACGAGCAGTACTTC
CASSLLTGGEYEQYF
>TRBD2|.|TRBV19|TRBJ2-7
TGTGCCAGTAGTACTATAGCGGGAGGGGTCTACGAGCAGTACTTC
CASSTIAGGVYEQYF